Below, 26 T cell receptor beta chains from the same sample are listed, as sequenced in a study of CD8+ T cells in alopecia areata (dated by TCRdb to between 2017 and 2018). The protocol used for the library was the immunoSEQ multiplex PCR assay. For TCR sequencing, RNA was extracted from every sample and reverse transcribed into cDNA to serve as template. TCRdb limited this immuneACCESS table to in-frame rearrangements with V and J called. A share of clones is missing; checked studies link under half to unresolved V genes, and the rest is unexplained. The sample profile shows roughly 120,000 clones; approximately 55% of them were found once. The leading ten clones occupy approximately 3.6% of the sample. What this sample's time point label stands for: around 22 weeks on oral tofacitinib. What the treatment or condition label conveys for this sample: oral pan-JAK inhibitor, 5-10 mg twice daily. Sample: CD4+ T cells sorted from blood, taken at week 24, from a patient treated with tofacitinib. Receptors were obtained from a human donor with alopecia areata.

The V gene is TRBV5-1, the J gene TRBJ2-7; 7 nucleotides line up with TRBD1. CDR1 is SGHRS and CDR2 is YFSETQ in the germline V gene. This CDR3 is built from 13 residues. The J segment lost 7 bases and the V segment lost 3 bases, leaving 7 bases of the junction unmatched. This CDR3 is CASSSGTVGEQYF. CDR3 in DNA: TGCGCCAGCAGCTCTGGGACAGTCGGGGAGCAGTACTTC.

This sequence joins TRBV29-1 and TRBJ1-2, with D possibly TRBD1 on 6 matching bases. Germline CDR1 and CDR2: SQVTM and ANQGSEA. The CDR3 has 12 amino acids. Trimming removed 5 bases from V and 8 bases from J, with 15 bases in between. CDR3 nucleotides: TGCAGCGTTCCGCGGGGGGCACAGGGCTACACCTTC. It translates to CSVPRGAQGYTF.

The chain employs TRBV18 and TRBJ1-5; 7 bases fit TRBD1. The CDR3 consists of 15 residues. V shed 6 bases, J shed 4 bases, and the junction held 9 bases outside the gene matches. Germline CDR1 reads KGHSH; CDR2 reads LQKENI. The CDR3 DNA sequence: TGTGCCAGCTCCTACAGCGGGACAGAGAATCAGCCCCAGCATTTT. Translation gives CASSYSGTENQPQHF.

The CDR3 DNA reads as TGTGCCAGCAGTGAATTCGGGTCCGAACTGGGCTATGGCTACACCTTC. It encodes CASSEFGSELGYGYTF. The V and J genes are TRBV25-1 and TRBJ1-2; D not certain. Germline CDR1 is MGHDK and CDR2 is SYGVNS. V was cut by 1 base and J by 4 bases, with 16 bases left in between. The CDR3 totals 16 residues.

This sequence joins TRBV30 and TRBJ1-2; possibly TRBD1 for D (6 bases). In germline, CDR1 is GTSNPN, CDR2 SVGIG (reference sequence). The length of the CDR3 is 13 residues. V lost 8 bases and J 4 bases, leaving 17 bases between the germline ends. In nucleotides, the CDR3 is TGTGCCGAAACAAATACAGGGTTCTATGGCTACACCTTC. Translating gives CAETNTGFYGYTF.

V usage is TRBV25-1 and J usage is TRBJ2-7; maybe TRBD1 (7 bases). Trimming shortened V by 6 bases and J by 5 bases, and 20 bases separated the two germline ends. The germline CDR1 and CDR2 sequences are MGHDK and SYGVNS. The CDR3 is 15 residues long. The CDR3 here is CASRGSETGRNEQYF. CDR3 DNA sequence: TGTGCCAGCAGGGGGAGTGAGACAGGGAGGAACGAGCAGTACTTC.

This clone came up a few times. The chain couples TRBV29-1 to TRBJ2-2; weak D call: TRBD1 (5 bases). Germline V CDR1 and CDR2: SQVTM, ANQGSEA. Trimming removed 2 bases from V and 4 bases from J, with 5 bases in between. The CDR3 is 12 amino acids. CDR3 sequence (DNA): TGCAGCGTTGAAAGGGGCACCGGGGAGCTGTTTTTT. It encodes CSVERGTGELFF.

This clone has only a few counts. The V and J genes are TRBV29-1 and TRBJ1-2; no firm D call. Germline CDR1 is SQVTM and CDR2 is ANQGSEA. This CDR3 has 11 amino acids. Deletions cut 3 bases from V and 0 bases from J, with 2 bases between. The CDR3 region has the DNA TGCAGCGTTGACTCTAACTATGGCTACACCTTC. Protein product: CSVDSNYGYTF.

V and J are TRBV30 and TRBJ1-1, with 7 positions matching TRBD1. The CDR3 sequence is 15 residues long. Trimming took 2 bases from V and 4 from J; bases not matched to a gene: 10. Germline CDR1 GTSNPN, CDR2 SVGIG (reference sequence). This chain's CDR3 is CAWSRSQGVLTEAFF. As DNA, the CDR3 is TGTGCCTGGAGTCGTTCTCAGGGGGTTCTCACTGAAGCTTTCTTT.

CDR3 sequence (DNA): TGTGCCAGCGCAAGGGCCCTCTCCACCTACGAGCAGTACTTC. This gives the protein CASARALSTYEQYF. The chain employs TRBV27 and TRBJ2-7; D is unclear. With 8 bases removed from V and 2 bases from J, the gap between germline ends came to 16 bases. The germline V gene has CDR1 MNHEY and CDR2 SMNVEV (reference sequence). CDR3 length: 14 amino acids.

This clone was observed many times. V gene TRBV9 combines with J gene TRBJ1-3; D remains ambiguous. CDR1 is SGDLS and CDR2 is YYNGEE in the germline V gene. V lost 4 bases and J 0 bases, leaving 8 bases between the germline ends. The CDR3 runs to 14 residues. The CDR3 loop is CASSRALSGNTIYF. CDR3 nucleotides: TGTGCCAGCAGCCGGGCCCTCTCTGGAAACACCATATATTTT.

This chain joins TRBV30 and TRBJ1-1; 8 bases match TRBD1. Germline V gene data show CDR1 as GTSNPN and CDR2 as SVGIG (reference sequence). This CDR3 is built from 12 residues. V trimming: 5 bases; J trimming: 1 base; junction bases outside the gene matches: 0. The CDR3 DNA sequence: TGTGCCTGGGGACAGGGGAACACTGAAGCTTTCTTT. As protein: CAWGQGNTEAFF.

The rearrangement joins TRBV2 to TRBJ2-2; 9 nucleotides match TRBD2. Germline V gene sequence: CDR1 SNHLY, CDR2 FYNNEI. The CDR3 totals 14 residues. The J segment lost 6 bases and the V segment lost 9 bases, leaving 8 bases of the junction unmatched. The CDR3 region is CARSSGAAAGELFF. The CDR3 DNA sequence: TGTGCCAGGTCTAGCGGGGCCGCCGCCGGGGAGCTGTTTTTT.

In DNA form, the CDR3 reads TGTGCCAGCAGCTTGGCCCCCTCGGGTCCCGGGGAGCTGTTTTTT. Its protein is CASSLAPSGPGELFF. This chain joins TRBV5-4 and TRBJ2-2; D unclear. Germline CDR1 and CDR2: SGHNT and YYREEE (reference sequence). The CDR3 runs to 15 residues. V was cut by 0 bases and J by 6 bases, with 12 bases left in between.

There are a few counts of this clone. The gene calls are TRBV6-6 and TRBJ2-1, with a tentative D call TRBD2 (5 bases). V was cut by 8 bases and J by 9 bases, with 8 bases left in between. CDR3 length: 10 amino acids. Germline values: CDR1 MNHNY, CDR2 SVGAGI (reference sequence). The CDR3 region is CASVGGEQFF. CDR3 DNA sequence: TGTGCCAGCGTAGGAGGTGAGCAGTTCTTC.

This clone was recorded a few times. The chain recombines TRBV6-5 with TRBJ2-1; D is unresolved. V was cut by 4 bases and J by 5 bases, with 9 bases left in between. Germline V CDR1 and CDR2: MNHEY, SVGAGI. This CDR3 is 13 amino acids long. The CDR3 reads CASSFPGDNEQFF. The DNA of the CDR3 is TGTGCCAGCAGTTTCCCCGGTGACAATGAGCAGTTCTTC.

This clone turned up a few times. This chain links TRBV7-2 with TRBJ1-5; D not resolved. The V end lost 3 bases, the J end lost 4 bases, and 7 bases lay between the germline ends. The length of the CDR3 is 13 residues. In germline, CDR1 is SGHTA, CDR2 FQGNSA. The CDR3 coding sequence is TGTGCCAGCAGCTTTTCAGATAATCAGCCCCAGCATTTT. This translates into CASSFSDNQPQHF.

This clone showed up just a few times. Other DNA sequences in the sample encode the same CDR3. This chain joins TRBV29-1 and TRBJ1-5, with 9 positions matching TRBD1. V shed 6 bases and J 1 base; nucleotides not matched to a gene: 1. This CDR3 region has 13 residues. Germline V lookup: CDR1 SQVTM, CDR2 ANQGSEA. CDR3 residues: CSVGQGSNQPQHF. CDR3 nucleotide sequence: TGCAGCGTCGGACAGGGGAGCAATCAGCCCCAGCATTTT. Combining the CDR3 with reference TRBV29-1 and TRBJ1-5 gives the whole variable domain SAVISQKPSRDICQRGTSLTIQCQVDSQVTMMFWYRQQPGQSLTLIATANQGSEATYESGFVIDKFPISRPNLTFSTLTVSNMSPEDSSIYLCSVGQGSNQPQHFGDGTRLSIL.

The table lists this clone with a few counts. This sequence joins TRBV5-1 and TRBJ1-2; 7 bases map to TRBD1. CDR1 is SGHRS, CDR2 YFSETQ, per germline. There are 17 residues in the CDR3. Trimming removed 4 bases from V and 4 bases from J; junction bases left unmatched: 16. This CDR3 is CASSPSPNRDSLYGYTF. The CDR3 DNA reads TGCGCCAGCAGCCCTTCTCCGAACCGGGACAGCCTCTATGGCTACACCTTC. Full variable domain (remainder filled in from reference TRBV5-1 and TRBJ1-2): KAGVTQTPRYLIKTRGQQVTLSCSPISGHRSVSWYQQTPGQGLQFLFEYFSETQRNKGNFPGRFSGRQFSNSRSEMNVSTLELGDSALYLCASSPSPNRDSLYGYTFGSGTRLTVV.

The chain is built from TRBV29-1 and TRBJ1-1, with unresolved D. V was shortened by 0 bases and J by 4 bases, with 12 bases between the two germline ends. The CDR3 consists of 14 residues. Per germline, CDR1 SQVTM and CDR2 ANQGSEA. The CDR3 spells CSVEEVPRSTEAFF. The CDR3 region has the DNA TGCAGCGTTGAAGAGGTCCCACGGAGCACTGAAGCTTTCTTT.

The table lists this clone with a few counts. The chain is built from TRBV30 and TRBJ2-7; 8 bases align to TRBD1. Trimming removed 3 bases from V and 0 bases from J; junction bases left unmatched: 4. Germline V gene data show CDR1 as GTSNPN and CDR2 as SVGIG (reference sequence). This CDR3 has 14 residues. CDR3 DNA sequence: TGTGCCTGGAGACAACAGGGGGGCTCCTACGAGCAGTACTTC. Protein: CAWRQQGGSYEQYF. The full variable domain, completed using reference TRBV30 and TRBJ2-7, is SQTIHQWPATLVQPVGSPLSLECTVEGTSNPNLYWYRQAAGRGLQLLFYSVGIGQISSEVPQNLSASRPQDRQFILSSKKLLLSDSGFYLCAWRQQGGSYEQYFGPGTRLTVT.

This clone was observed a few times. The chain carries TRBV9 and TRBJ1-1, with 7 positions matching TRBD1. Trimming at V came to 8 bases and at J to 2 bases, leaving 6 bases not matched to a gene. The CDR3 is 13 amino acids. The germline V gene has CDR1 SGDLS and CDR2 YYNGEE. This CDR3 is CASSRGQNTEAFF. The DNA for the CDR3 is TGTGCCAGTTCAAGGGGGCAAAACACTGAAGCTTTCTTT.

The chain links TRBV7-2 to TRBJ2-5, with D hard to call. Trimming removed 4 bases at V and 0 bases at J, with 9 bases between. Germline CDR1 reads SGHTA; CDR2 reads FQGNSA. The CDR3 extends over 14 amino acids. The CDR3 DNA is TGTGCCAGCAGCTCTTGGACGGACCAAGAGACCCAGTACTTC. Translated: CASSSWTDQETQYF.

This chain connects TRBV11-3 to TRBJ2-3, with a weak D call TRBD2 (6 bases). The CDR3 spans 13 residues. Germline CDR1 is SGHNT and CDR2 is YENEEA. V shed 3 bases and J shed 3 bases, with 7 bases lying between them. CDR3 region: CASSLGGTDTQYF. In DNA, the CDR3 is TGTGCCAGCAGCTTGGGGGGAACAGATACGCAGTATTTT.

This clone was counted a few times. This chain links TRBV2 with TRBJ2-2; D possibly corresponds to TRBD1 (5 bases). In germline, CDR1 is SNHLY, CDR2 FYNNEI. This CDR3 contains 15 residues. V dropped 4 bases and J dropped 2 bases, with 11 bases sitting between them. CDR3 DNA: TGTGCCAGCAGTGTAGACAGACCCAACACCGGGGAGCTGTTTTTT. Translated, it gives CASSVDRPNTGELFF.

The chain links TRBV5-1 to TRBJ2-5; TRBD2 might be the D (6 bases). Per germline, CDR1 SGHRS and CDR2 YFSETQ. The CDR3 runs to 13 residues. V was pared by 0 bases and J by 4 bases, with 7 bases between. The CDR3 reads CASSLAGVETQYF. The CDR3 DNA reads TGCGCCAGCAGCTTGGCGGGGGTAGAGACCCAGTACTTC.